These T cell receptor beta chains were read from a single sample in a study of shared clonotypes between healthy human individuals. Using immunoSEQ multiplex PCR, the repertoire was profiled, and TCRdb retains in-frame clones only, with some absent. In the table there are 2 million to 3 million clones, approximately 90% of which are singletons. The sample was naive CD4+ T cells sorted from blood. The receptors here all came from a man between 18 and 35 years old in good health. Each CDR3 is given with its conserved first and last residue.

TRBJ2-3 TRBV11-2 CASRLAGGRSDTQYF
TRBJ2-7 TRBV19 CASSIDSLYEQYF
TRBJ1-2 TRBV27 CASSLSVGTGYTF
TRBJ2-2 TRBV6-1 CASRRGSSGGELFF
TRBJ1-6 TRBV6-1 CASSEPQGRVGSPLHF
TRBJ2-6 TRBV27 CASSLESGANVLTF
TRBJ2-2 TRBV11-2 CASRVGQLSGELFF
TRBJ2-2 TRBV27 CASSPQGQAIGELFF
TRBJ2-7 TRBV5-1 CASSLRDRGSDEQYF
TRBJ2-5 TRBV6-5 CASSYGVWETQYF
TRBJ2-7 TRBV28 CASSLARVGSYEQYF
TRBJ1-1 TRBV6-6 CASSRPLTGPEAFF
TRBJ2-1 TRBV13 CASSLARQGSYNEQFF
TRBJ1-4 TRBV6-5 CASSYSGTVNEKLFF
TRBJ1-5 TRBV30 CAWNPTPNQPQHF
TRBJ2-3 TRBV9 CASSVGRSGRHPDTQYF
TRBJ1-1 TRBV19 CASRTQGARRTEAFF
TRBJ1-6 TRBV6-1 CASRRGQLTPLHF
TRBJ1-3 TRBV2 CASSESDSSGNTIYF
TRBJ2-1 TRBV10-3 CAISEGTRDWNEQFF
TRBJ1-1 TRBV4-1 CASSHNLGQLRTEAFF
TRBJ1-1 TRBV14 CASSLLNGGTEAFF
TRBJ2-7 TRBV19 CASSHPAQESF
TRBJ2-5 TRBV27 CASSPRPLGTSGSKVETQYF
TRBJ1-5 TRBV30 CAWSGGQGEVHQPQHF
TRBJ2-3 TRBV5-1 CASSLVATASTDTQYF
TRBJ2-1 TRBV7-3 CASSLLAGGYNEQFF
TRBJ2-1 TRBV9 CASTPSLAGAYNEQFF
TRBJ1-1 TRBV7-6 CASSPGGGGMNTEAFF
TRBJ2-3 TRBV12-5 CASGSGAGPLYF
TRBJ2-1 TRBV18 CASSPSGTGGNEQFF
TRBJ1-1 TRBV5-4 CASSLGGQGAHTEAFF
TRBJ2-5 TRBV7-9 CASSPTGLAGETQYF
TRBJ2-1 TRBV10-3 CAIRTASGIEQFF
TRBJ2-1 TRBV5-1 CASSLDGLAGVNEQFF
TRBJ2-1 TRBV28 CASISGTGDYNEQFF
TRBJ2-3 TRBV5-1 CASSPRGGTDTQYF
TRBJ2-1 TRBV10-2 CASSESRRTGNWNEQFF
TRBJ1-5 TRBV19 CASREVNSNQPQHF
TRBJ2-7 TRBV6-1 CASRQTVGYEQYF
TRBJ2-7 TRBV23-1 CASSQSYGTARGEQYF
TRBJ1-5 TRBV18 CASSQLQGGNQPQHF
TRBJ2-2 TRBV11-2 CASSSNTGELFF